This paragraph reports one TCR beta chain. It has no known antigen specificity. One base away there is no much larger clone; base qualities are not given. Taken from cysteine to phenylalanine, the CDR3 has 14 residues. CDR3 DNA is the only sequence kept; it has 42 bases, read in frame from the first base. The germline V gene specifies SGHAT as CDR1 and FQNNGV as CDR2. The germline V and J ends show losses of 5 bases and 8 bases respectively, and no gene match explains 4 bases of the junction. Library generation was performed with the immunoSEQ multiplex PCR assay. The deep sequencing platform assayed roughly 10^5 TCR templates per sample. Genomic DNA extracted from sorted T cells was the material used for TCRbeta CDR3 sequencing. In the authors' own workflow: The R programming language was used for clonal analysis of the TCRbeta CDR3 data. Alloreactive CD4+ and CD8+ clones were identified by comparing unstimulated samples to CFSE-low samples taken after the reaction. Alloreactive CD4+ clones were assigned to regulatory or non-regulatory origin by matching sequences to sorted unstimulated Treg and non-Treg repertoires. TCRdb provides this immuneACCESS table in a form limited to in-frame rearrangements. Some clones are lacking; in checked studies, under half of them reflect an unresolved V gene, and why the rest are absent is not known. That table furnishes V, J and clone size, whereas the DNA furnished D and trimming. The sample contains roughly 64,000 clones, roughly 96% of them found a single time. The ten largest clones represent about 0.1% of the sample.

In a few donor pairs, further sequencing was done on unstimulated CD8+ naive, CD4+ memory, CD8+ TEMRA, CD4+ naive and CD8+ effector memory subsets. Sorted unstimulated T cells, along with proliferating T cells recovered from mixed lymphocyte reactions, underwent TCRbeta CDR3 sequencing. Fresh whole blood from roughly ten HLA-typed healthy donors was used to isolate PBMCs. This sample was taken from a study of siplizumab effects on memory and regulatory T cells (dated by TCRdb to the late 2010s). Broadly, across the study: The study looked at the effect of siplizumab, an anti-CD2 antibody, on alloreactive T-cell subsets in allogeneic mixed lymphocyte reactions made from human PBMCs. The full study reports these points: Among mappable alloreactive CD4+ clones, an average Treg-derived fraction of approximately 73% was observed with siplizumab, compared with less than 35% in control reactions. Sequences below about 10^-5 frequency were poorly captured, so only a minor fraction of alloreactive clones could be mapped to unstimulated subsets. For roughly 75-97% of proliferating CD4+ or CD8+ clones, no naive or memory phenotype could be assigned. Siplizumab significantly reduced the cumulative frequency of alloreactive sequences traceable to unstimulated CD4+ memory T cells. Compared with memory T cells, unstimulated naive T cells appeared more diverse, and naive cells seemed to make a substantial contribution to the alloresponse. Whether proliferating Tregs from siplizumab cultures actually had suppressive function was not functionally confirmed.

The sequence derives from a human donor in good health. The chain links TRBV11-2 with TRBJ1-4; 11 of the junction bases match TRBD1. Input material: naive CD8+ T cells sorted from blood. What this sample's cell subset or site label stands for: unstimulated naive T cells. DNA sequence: TGTGCCAGCAGCGCTGGGACAGGGGGGGAAAAACTGTTTTTT. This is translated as CASSAGTGGEKLFF.